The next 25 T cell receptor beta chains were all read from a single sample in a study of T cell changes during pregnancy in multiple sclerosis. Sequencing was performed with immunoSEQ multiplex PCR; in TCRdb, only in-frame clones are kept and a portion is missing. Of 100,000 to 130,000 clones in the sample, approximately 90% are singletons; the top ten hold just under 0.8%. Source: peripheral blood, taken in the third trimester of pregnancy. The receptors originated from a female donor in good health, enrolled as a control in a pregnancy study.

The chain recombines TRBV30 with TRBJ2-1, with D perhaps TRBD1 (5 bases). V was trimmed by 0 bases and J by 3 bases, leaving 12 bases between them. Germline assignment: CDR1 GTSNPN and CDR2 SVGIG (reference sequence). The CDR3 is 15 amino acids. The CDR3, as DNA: TGTGCCTGGAGTGTACCCATAGACAGCTACAATGAGCAGTTCTTC. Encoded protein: CAWSVPIDSYNEQFF.

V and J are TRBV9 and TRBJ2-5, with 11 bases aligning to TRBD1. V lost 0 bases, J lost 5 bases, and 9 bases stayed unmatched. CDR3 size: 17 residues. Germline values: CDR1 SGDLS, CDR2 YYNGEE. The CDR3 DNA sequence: TGTGCCAGCAGCGTAGCCCAGGGACAGGGGGGATTCGAGACCCAGTACTTC. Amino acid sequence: CASSVAQGQGGFETQYF.

CDR3 nucleotide sequence: TGTGCCAGCAGCTCCCGACCTAGCGGATGGGAGACCCAGTACTTC. Its translation is CASSSRPSGWETQYF. This sequence joins TRBV9 and TRBJ2-5, with 7 bases aligning to TRBD2. Germline lookup yields CDR1 SGDLS and CDR2 YYNGEE. The CDR3 sequence is 15 residues long. J was trimmed by 5 bases and V by 4 bases; bases with no gene match: 11.

The CDR3 reads CASSLVGGDEKLFF. The DNA for the CDR3 is TGTGCCAGCAGCTTGGTAGGGGGCGATGAAAAACTGTTTTTT. The chain employs TRBV5-5 and TRBJ1-4; 7 nucleotides agree with TRBD1. This CDR3 is 14 amino acids long. Germline assignment: CDR1 SGHKS and CDR2 YYEKEE (reference sequence). Unmatched junction bases numbered 2, after V lost 0 bases and J lost 6 bases.

CDR3 coding DNA: TGTGCCAGCAGCTTTACCACAGGGGGCCAAGAGACCCAGTACTTC. It is translated as CASSFTTGGQETQYF. The chain carries TRBV5-4 and TRBJ2-5, with 8 bases aligning to TRBD1. This CDR3 comprises 15 residues. V lost 2 bases and J lost 1; bases outside the gene matches: 4. CDR1 is SGHNT and CDR2 is YYREEE in the germline V gene (reference sequence).

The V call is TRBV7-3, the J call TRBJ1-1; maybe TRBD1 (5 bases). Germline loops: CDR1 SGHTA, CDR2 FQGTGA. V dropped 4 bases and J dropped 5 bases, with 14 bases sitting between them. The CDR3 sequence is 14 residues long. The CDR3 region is CASSSQGLRTEAFF. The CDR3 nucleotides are TGTGCCAGCAGCTCTCAGGGTCTGAGGACTGAAGCTTTCTTT.

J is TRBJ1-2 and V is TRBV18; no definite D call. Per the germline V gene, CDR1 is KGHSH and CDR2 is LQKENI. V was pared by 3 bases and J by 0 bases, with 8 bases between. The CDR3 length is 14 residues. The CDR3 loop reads CASSPGLANYGYTF. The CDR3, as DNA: TGTGCCAGCTCACCCGGTTTGGCTAACTATGGCTACACCTTC.

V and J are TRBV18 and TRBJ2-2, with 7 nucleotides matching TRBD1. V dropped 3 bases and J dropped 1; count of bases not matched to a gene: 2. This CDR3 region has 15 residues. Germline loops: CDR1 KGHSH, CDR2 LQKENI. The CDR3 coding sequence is TGTGCCAGCTCACCCCGGACAGGGAACACCGGGGAGCTGTTTTTT. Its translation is CASSPRTGNTGELFF.

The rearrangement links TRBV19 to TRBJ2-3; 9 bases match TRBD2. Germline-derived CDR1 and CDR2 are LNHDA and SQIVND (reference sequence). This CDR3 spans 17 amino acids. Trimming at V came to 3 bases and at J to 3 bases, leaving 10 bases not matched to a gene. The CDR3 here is CASSMRWLAGKTDTQYF. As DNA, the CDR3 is TGTGCCAGTAGTATGCGCTGGCTAGCGGGGAAAACAGATACGCAGTATTTT.

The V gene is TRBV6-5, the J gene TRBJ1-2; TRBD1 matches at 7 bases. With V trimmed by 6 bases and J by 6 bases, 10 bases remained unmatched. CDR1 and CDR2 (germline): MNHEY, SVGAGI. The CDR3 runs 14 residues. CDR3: CASSQTGRTDGYTF. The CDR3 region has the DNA TGTGCCAGCAGCCAGACAGGGAGAACTGATGGCTACACCTTC.

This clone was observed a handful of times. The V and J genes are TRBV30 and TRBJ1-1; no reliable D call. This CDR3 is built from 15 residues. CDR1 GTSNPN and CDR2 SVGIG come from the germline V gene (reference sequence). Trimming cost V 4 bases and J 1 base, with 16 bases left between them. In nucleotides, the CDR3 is TGTGCCTGGACCCTACCCCACCGCGGGAACACTGAAGCTTTCTTT. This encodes CAWTLPHRGNTEAFF.

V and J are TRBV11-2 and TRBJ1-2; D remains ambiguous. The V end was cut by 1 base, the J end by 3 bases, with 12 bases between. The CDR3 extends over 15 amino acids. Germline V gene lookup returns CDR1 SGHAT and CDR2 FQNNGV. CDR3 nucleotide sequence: TGTGCCAGCAGCTTAGGTACAGCAGCAGACTATGGCTACACCTTC. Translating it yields CASSLGTAADYGYTF.

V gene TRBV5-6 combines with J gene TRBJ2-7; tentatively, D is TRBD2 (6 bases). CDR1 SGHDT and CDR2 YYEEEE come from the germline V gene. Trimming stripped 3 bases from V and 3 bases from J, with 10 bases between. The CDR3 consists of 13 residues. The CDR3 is CASSWGDGYEQYF. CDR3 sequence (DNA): TGTGCCAGCAGCTGGGGGGACGGCTACGAGCAGTACTTC.

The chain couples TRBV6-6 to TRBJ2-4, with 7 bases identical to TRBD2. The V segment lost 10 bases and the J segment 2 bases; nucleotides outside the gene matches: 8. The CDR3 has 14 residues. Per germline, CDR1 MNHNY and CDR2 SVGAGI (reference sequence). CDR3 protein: CATGWEGTKNIQYF. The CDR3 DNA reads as TGTGCCACCGGATGGGAGGGGACCAAAAACATTCAGTACTTC.

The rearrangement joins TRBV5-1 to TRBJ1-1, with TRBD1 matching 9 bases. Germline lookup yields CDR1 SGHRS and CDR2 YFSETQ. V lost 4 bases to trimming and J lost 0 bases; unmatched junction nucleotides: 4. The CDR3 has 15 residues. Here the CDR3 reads CASSLGQGMNTEAFF. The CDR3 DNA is TGCGCCAGCAGCCTAGGACAGGGGATGAACACTGAAGCTTTCTTT. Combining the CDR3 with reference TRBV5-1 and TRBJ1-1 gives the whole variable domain KAGVTQTPRYLIKTRGQQVTLSCSPISGHRSVSWYQQTPGQGLQFLFEYFSETQRNKGNFPGRFSGRQFSNSRSEMNVSTLELGDSALYLCASSLGQGMNTEAFFGQGTRLTVV.

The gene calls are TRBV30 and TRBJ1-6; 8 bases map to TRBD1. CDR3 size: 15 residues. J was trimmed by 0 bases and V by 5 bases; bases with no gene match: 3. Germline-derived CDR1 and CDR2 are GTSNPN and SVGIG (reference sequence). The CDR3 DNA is TGTGCCTGGCAGGGGGCCAGCTCCTATAATTCACCCCTCCACTTT. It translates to CAWQGASSYNSPLHF. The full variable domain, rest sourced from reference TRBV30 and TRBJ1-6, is SQTIHQWPATLVQPVGSPLSLECTVEGTSNPNLYWYRQAAGRGLQLLFYSVGIGQISSEVPQNLSASRPQDRQFILSSKKLLLSDSGFYLCAWQGASSYNSPLHFGNGTRLTVT.

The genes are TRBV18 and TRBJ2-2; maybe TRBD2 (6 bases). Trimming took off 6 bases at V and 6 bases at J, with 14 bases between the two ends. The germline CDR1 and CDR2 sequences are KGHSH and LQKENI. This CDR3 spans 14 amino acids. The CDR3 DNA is TGTGCCAGCTCGTCAGGGAGGATTGCCGGGGAGCTGTTTTTT. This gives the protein CASSSGRIAGELFF.

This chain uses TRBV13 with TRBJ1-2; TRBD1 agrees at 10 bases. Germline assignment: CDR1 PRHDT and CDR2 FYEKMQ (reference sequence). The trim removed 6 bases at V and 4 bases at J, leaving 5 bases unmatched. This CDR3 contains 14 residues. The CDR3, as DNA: TGTGCCAGCAGTCTTCGGGACAGGGGCTATGGCTACACCTTC. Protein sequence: CASSLRDRGYGYTF.

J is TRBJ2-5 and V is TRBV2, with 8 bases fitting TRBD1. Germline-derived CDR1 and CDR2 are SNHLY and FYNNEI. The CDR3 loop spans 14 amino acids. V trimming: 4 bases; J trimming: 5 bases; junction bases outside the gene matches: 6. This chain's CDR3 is CASSVTGDMETQYF. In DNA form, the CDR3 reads TGTGCCAGCAGTGTGACAGGGGATATGGAGACCCAGTACTTC.

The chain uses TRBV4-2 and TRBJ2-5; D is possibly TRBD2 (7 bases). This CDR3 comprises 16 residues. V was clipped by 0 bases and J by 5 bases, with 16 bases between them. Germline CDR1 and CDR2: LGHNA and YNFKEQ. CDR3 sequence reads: CASSQDRWGGEETQYF. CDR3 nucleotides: TGTGCCAGCAGCCAAGATCGGTGGGGGGGCGAGGAGACCCAGTACTTC.

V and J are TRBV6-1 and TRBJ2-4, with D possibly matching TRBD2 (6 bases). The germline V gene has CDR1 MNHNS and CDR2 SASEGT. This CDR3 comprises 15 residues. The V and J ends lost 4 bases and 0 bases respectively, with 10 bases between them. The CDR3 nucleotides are TGTGCCAGCAGTGGAAGGGAGGTAGCCAAAAACATTCAGTACTTC. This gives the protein CASSGREVAKNIQYF.

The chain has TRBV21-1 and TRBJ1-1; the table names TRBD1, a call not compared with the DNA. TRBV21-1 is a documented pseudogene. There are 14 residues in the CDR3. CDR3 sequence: CASSTTGKNTEAFF. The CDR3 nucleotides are TGTGCCAGCAGCACGACAGGCAAAAACACTGAAGCTTTCTTT.

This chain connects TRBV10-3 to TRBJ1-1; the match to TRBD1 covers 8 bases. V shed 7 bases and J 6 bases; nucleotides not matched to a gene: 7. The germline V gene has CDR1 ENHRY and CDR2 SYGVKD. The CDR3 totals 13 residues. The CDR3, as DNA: TGTGCCATCAAAGGGACAGGCGGGTCTGAAGCTTTCTTT. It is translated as CAIKGTGGSEAFF.

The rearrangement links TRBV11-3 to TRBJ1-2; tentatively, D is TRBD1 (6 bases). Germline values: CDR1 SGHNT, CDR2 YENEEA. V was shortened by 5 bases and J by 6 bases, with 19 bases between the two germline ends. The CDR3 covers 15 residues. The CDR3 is CASSTGQSNWDGYTF. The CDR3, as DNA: TGTGCCAGCAGCACCGGACAGTCCAATTGGGATGGCTACACCTTC.

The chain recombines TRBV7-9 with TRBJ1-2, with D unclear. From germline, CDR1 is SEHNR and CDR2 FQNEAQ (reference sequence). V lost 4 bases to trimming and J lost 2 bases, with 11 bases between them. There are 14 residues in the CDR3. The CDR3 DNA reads TGTGCCAGCAGCTCGACGGGGTTGAACTATGGCTACACCTTC. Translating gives CASSSTGLNYGYTF.